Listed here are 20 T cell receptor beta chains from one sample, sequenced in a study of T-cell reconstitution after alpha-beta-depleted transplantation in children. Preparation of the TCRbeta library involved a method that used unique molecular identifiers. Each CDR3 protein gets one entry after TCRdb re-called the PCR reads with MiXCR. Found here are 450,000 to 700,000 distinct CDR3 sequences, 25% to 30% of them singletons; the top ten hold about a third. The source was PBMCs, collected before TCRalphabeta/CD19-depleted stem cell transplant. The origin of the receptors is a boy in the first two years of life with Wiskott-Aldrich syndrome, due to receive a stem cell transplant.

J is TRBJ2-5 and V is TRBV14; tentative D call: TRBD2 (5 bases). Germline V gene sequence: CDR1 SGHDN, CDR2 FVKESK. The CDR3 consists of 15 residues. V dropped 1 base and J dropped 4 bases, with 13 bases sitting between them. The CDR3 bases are TGTGCCAGCAGCCAAGGGGTCAGGCGGGTAGAGACCCAGTACTTC. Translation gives CASSQGVRRVETQYF.

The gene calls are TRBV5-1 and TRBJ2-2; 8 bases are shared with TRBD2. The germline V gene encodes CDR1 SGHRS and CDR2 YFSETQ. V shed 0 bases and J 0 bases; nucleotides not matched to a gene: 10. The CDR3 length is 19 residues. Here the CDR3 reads CASSLVPGGPSSNTGELFF. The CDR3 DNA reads TGCGCCAGCAGCTTGGTGCCGGGAGGGCCGTCTTCGAACACCGGGGAGCTGTTTTTT.

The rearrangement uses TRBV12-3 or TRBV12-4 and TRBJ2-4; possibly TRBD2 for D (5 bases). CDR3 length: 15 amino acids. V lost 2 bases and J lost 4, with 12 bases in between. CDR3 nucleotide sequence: TGTGCCAGCAGTTTACTCCCGGGAAGAAAAAACATTCAGTACTTC. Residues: CASSLLPGRKNIQYF.

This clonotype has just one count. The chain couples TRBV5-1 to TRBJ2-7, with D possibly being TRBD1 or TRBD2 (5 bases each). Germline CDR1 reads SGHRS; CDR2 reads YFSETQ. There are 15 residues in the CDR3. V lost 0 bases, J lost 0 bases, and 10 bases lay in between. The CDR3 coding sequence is TGCGCCAGCAGCTTGGGCCCCGGGACCTCCTACGAGCAGTACTTC. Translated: CASSLGPGTSYEQYF. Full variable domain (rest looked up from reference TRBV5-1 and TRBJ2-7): KAGVTQTPRYLIKTRGQQVTLSCSPISGHRSVSWYQQTPGQGLQFLFEYFSETQRNKGNFPGRFSGRQFSNSRSEMNVSTLELGDSALYLCASSLGPGTSYEQYFGPGTRLTVT.

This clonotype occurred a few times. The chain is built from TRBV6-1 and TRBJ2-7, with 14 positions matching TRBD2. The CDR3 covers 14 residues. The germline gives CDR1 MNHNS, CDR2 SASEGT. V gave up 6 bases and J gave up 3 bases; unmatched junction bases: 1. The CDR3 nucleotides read TGTGCCAGCAGGGGACTAGCGGGAGTCTACGAGCAGTACTTC. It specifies CASRGLAGVYEQYF.

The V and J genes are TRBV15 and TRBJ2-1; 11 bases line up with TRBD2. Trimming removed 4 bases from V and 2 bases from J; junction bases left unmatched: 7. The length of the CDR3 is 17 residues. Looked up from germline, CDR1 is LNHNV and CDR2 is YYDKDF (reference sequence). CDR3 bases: TGTGCCACCAGCAAAGCCGGGACTAGCGGACCCTACAATGAGCAGTTCTTC. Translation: CATSKAGTSGPYNEQFF.

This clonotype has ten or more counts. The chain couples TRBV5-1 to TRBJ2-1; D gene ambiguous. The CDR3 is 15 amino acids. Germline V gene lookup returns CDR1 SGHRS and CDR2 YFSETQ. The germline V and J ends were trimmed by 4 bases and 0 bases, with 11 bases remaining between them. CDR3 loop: CASSPGPSSYNEQFF. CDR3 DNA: TGCGCCAGCAGCCCGGGCCCGAGCTCCTACAATGAGCAGTTCTTC.

The CDR3, as DNA: TGCAGTGCTAGAGATACAGGGGATCAGCCCCAGCATTTT. Translating it yields CSARDTGDQPQHF. The rearrangement uses TRBV20-1 and TRBJ1-5; 7 bases fit TRBD1. Germline V gene data show CDR1 as DFQATT and CDR2 as SNEGSKA (reference sequence). The CDR3 contains 13 residues. V was pared by 0 bases and J by 5 bases, with 1 base of the junction left unmatched.

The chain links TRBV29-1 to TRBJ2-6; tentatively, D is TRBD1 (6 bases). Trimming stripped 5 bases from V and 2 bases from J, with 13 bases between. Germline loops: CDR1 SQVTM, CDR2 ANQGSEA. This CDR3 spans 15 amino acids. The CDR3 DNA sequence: TGCAGCGTTACAGGGTATGGTCCTGGGGCCAACGTCCTGACTTTC. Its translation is CSVTGYGPGANVLTF.

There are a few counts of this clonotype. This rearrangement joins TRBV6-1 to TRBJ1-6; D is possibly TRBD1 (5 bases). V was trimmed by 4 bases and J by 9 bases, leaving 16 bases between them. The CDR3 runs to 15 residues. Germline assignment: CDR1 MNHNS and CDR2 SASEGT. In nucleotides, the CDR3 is TGTGCCAGCAGTGCAGCAGGGAAAGAAGTTTCACCCCTCCACTTT. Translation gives CASSAAGKEVSPLHF.

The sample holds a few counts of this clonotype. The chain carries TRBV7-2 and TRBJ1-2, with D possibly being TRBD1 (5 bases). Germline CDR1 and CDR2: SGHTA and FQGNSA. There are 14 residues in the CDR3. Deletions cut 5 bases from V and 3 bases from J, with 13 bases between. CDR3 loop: CASSVGRFDYGYTF. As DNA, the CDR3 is TGTGCCAGCAGCGTGGGGCGATTTGACTATGGCTACACCTTC.

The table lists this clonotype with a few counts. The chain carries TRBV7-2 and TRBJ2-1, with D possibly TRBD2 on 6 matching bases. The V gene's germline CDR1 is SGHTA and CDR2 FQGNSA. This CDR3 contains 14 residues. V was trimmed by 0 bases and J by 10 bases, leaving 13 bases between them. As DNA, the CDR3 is TGTGCCAGCAGCTTAGCCTCCGCGGGGCTCGAGCAGTTCTTC. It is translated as CASSLASAGLEQFF.

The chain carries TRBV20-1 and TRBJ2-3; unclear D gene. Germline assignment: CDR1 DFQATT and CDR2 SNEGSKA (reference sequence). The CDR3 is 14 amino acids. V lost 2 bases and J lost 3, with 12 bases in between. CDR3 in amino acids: CSARKPLGTDTQYF. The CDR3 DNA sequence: TGCAGTGCTAGAAAGCCCCTGGGAACAGATACGCAGTATTTT.

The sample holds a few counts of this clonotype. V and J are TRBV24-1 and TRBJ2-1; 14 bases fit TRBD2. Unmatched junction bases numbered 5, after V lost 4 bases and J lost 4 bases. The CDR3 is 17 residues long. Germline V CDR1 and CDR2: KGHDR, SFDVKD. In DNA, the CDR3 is TGTGCCACCAGTGACCTGGGACTAGCGGGAGCGTACAATGAGCAGTTCTTC. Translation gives CATSDLGLAGAYNEQFF.

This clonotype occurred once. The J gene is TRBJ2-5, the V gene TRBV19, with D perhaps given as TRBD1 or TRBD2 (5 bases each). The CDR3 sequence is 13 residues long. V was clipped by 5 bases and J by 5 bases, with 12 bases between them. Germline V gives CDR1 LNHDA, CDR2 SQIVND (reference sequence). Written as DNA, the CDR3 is TGTGCCAGTAGTGTGGGACGGTTGGAGACCCAGTACTTC. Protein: CASSVGRLETQYF. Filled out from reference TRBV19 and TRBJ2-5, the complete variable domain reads DGGITQSPKYLFRKEGQNVTLSCEQNLNHDAMYWYRQDPGQGLRLIYYSQIVNDFQKGDIAEGYSVSREKKESFPLTVTSAQKNPTAFYLCASSVGRLETQYFGPGTRLLVL.

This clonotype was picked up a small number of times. The CDR3 nucleotides are TGTGCCAGCAGCTCCGGGACTAGCGGGAGGGCGCAGTTCTTC. Its protein product is CASSSGTSGRAQFF. J is TRBJ2-1 and V is TRBV7-8, with 16 bases lining up with TRBD2. There are 14 residues in the CDR3. The V segment lost 4 bases and the J segment 12 bases; nucleotides outside the gene matches: 3. The germline V gene encodes CDR1 SGHVS and CDR2 FQNEAQ.

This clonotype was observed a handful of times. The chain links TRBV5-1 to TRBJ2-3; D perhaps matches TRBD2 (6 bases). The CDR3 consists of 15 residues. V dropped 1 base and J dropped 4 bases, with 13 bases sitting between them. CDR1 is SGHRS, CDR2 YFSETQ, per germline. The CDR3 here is CASSLSVGGADTQYF. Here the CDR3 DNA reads TGCGCCAGCAGCTTGTCCGTGGGCGGGGCAGATACGCAGTATTTT.

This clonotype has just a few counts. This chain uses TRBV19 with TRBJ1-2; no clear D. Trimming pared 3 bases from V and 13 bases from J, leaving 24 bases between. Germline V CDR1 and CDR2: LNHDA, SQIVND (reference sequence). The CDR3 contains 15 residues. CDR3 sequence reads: CASSIGGRTVPLRTF. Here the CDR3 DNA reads TGTGCCAGTAGTATCGGAGGCCGGACGGTGCCCTTACGCACCTTC.

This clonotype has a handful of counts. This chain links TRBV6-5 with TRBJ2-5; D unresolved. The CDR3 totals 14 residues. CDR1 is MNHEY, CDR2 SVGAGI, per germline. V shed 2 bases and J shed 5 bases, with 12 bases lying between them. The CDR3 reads CASSYPQNRETQYF. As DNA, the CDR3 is TGTGCCAGCAGTTACCCACAAAATCGCGAGACCCAGTACTTC.

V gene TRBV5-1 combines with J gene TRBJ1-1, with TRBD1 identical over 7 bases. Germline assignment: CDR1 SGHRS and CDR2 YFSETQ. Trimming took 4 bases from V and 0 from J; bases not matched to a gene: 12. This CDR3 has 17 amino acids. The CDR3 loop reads CASSPSRGQLMNTEAFF. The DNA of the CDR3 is TGCGCCAGCAGCCCTTCGCGGGGACAGCTGATGAACACTGAAGCTTTCTTT.